This T cell receptor (beta chain) was recovered during a study of T cells in localized non-small cell lung cancer. There are a few counts of this clone. Its antigen is still unknown. Using immunoSEQ multiplex PCR, the repertoire was profiled, and TCRdb retains in-frame clones only, with some absent. The top ten hold 6.5% to 8.5% of the sample, which has about 2,600 clones, about a quarter seen once. General study points: Adjacent uninvolved lung had the highest clonality, suggesting focused antigen responses. Because sequencing included only one region (of the tumor), heterogeneity remains possible. Elevated blood T cell density was associated with longer overall survival. Out of the top 100 tumor clones, a median roughly 58 were seen in adjacent lung.

This TCR was recovered from a male donor older than 55 with stage II squamous cell lung carcinoma. Sequenced here: lung tumor tissue, sampled before any cancer treatment.

The CDR3 spells CASSPGQGVSYEQYF. CDR3 nucleotide sequence: TGTGCCAGCAGCCCGGGACAGGGGGTCTCCTACGAGCAGTACTTC. The chain links TRBV11-3 to TRBJ2-7; 11 bases map to TRBD1. Per germline, CDR1 SGHNT and CDR2 YENEEA. The CDR3 totals 15 residues. The trim removed 5 bases at V and 0 bases at J, leaving 3 bases unmatched.